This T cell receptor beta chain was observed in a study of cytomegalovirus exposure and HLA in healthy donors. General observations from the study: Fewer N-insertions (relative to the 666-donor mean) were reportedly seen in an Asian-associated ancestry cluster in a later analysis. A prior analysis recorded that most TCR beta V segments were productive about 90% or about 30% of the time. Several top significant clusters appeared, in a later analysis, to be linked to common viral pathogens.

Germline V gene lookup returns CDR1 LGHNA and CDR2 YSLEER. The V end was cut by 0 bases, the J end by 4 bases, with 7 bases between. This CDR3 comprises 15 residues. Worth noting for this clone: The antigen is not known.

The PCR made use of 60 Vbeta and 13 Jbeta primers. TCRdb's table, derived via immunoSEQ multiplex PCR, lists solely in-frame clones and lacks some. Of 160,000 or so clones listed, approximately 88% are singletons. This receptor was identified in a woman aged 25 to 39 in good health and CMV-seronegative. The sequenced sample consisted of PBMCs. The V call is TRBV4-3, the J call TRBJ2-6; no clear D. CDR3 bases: TGCGCCAGCAGCCAAGATGCTGCGGGGGCCAACGTCCTGACTTTC. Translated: CASSQDAAGANVLTF.